This passage covers 30 T cell receptor beta chains from one sample sequenced in a study of response to subunit inactivated influenza vaccine. TCRdb re-analysed the RT-PCR reads in MiXCR, keeping a single row per CDR3 protein. The sample contains around 600,000 distinct CDR3 sequences, around 10% of which appear only once. These data were also reused for a study on T cells expressing NK-cell markers. That paper notes: TCR beta cDNA was made by 5'RACE template switching with UMIs.

The specimen was PBMCs from blood, collected on the day of vaccination. The receptors shown here come from a man in his fifties or sixties who received an inactivated influenza vaccine.

This chain connects TRBV5-1 to TRBJ2-3; TRBD1 matches 8 bases. Losses at the gene ends were 3 bases for V and 3 bases for J; bases not matched to a gene: 30. CDR3 size: 23 residues. Germline-derived CDR1 and CDR2 are SGHRS and YFSETQ. The CDR3 sequence is CASSSTLQGGTQITGLRTDTQYF. The DNA for the CDR3 is TGCGCCAGCAGCTCCACCCTACAGGGGGGAACACAGATTACAGGGTTAAGAACAGATACGCAGTATTTT. The whole variable domain, remainder taken from reference TRBV5-1 and TRBJ2-3, is KAGVTQTPRYLIKTRGQQVTLSCSPISGHRSVSWYQQTPGQGLQFLFEYFSETQRNKGNFPGRFSGRQFSNSRSEMNVSTLELGDSALYLCASSSTLQGGTQITGLRTDTQYFGPGTRLTVL.

This clonotype has more than one count but fewer than ten. This chain joins TRBV4-1 and TRBJ2-7, with TRBD1 as a possible D gene (5 bases). Trimming took off 2 bases at V and 0 bases at J, with 8 bases between the two ends. Germline CDR1 MGHRA, CDR2 YSYEKL. This CDR3 is built from 14 residues. This chain's CDR3 is CASSQTQDSYEQYF. The CDR3 bases are TGCGCCAGCAGCCAAACACAGGACTCCTACGAGCAGTACTTC.

The gene calls are TRBV3-1 and TRBJ2-2, with 8 bases that match TRBD2. Germline lookup yields CDR1 LGHDT and CDR2 YNNKEL (reference sequence). The CDR3 consists of 14 residues. The J segment lost 4 bases and the V segment lost 3 bases, leaving 1 base of the junction unmatched. The CDR3 DNA reads as TGTGCCAGCAGCCACGCGGGGGGCACCGGGGAGCTGTTTTTT. It is translated as CASSHAGGTGELFF.

This clonotype was seen a few times. This sequence joins TRBV3-1 and TRBJ2-2; 8 bases map to TRBD1. Trimming cost V 3 bases and J 3 bases; bases outside gene matches: 3. Per germline, CDR1 LGHDT and CDR2 YNNKEL (reference sequence). The CDR3 has 15 amino acids. The CDR3 nucleotides read TGTGCCAGCAGCCAGACAGGGGTGGACACCGGGGAGCTGTTTTTT. Its protein is CASSQTGVDTGELFF.

This clonotype was seen repeatedly, ten times or more. V is TRBV28 and J is TRBJ2-3; TRBD2 might be the D (6 bases). This CDR3 spans 14 amino acids. CDR1 is MDHEN and CDR2 is SYDVKM in the germline V gene. Between the trimmed V and J ends, which lost 2 bases and 5 bases, there was a span of 11 bases. The CDR3 sequence is CASSLGQGLDTQYF. CDR3 in DNA: TGTGCCAGCAGTTTAGGGCAGGGACTAGATACGCAGTATTTT.

The CDR3 DNA is TGTGCCAGCAGCGTCGTATCCCAACAGGGGACAGATACGCAGTATTTT. Residues: CASSVVSQQGTDTQYF. The chain links TRBV9 to TRBJ2-3, with 7 positions matching TRBD1. Germline V gives CDR1 SGDLS, CDR2 YYNGEE. The CDR3 consists of 16 residues. J was trimmed by 3 bases and V by 2 bases; bases with no gene match: 9.

The V and J genes are TRBV5-4 and TRBJ2-3; D may correspond to TRBD1 or TRBD2 (5 bases each). From germline, CDR1 is SGHNT and CDR2 YYREEE (reference sequence). V was cut by 0 bases and J by 5 bases, with 13 bases left in between. The CDR3 length is 15 residues. The CDR3 DNA reads as TGTGCCAGCAGCTTGGCCAGGGCAGGAGGAGATACGCAGTATTTT. Translating it yields CASSLARAGGDTQYF.

The table lists this clonotype with a few counts. The chain links TRBV7-6 to TRBJ1-6; 9 bases map to TRBD1. The length of the CDR3 is 20 residues. The germline V gene encodes CDR1 SGHVS and CDR2 FNYEAQ. The V segment lost 5 bases and the J segment 0 bases; nucleotides outside the gene matches: 14. CDR3 protein: CASSPTAGTGTSSYNSPLHF. CDR3 DNA: TGTGCCAGCAGCCCAACTGCCGGGACAGGGACCAGCTCCTATAATTCACCCCTCCACTTT.

The rearrangement joins TRBV4-1 to TRBJ2-2; D tentatively reads TRBD1 or TRBD2 (5 bases each). Germline CDR1 is MGHRA and CDR2 is YSYEKL. This CDR3 comprises 20 residues. V was pared by 3 bases and J by 5 bases, with 28 bases between. CDR3 sequence (DNA): TGCGCCAGCAGCCAGTCGGGCTTAGGGACCGGTCATATCTATACCGGGGAGCTGTTTTTT. Translation: CASSQSGLGTGHIYTGELFF.

V usage is TRBV20-1 and J usage is TRBJ2-7; 9 bases are shared with TRBD2. The V segment lost 5 bases and the J segment 2 bases; nucleotides outside the gene matches: 13. The CDR3 is 16 residues long. Germline V gene data show CDR1 as DFQATT and CDR2 as SNEGSKA (reference sequence). The CDR3, as DNA: TGCAGTGCTGGGAGAGATAGCGGGAGATGGCCCTACGAGCAGTACTTC. It translates to CSAGRDSGRWPYEQYF.

This clonotype showed up just a few times. DNA for the CDR3: TGCAGTGCTAGAGATCCTAGCGGGGGGCGGAACACCGGGGAGCTGTTTTTT. Translated, it gives CSARDPSGGRNTGELFF. The genes are TRBV20-1 and TRBJ2-2, with 11 bases fitting TRBD2. The V and J ends lost 0 bases and 1 base, in that order; junction bases with no gene match: 4. Germline V gene lookup returns CDR1 DFQATT and CDR2 SNEGSKA (reference sequence). This CDR3 is 17 amino acids long.

This clonotype occurred a few times. J is TRBJ2-5 and V is TRBV7-9, with D unresolved. Germline-derived CDR1 and CDR2 are SEHNR and FQNEAQ (reference sequence). There are 15 residues in the CDR3. With 0 bases removed from V and 1 base from J, the gap between germline ends came to 9 bases. CDR3 sequence reads: CASSLALEVQETQYF. CDR3 bases: TGTGCCAGCAGCTTAGCGCTAGAGGTCCAAGAGACCCAGTACTTC.

The sample holds many counts of this clonotype. V usage is TRBV29-1 and J usage is TRBJ2-1, with TRBD1 matching 12 bases. With 8 bases clipped from V and 6 bases from J, the junction kept 17 bases outside the gene matches. The CDR3 loop spans 17 amino acids. Germline V gene lookup returns CDR1 SQVTM and CDR2 ANQGSEA. CDR3 nucleotide sequence: TGCAGCACCCCCGGGACAGGGGGCCCGGGACTCCGCAATGAGCAGTTCTTC. It yields the protein CSTPGTGGPGLRNEQFF.

This chain joins TRBV4-3 and TRBJ1-5; possibly TRBD1 for D (5 bases). Germline CDR1 and CDR2: LGHNA and YSLEER. The CDR3 is made up of 15 amino acids. The V gene lost 2 bases and the J gene lost 1 base, with 9 bases spanning the gap. The CDR3 region is CASSQIWGSNQPQHF. In DNA, the CDR3 is TGCGCCAGCAGCCAAATATGGGGGAGCAATCAGCCCCAGCATTTT.

The chain uses TRBV12-3 or TRBV12-4 and TRBJ1-1; D perhaps matches TRBD1 (5 bases). The CDR3 is made up of 12 amino acids. With 7 bases removed from V and 11 bases from J, the gap between germline ends came to 17 bases. Here the CDR3 reads CASTVGTSRAFF. The CDR3 DNA reads as TGTGCCAGCACCGTCGGGACCTCTCGTGCTTTCTTT.

The genes are TRBV9 and TRBJ2-3; D is unresolved. The CDR3 is 14 residues long. Germline V CDR1 and CDR2: SGDLS, YYNGEE. Trimming shortened V by 4 bases and J by 7 bases, and 16 bases separated the two germline ends. As DNA, the CDR3 is TGTGCCAGCAGCCCCAACGAAGCGACGAATACGCAGTATTTT. Translated, it gives CASSPNEATNTQYF.

The chain couples TRBV4-2 to TRBJ2-1, with 7 bases aligning to TRBD2. V lost 1 base, J lost 4 bases, and 4 bases stayed unmatched. The CDR3 extends over 15 amino acids. Germline loops: CDR1 LGHNA, CDR2 YNFKEQ. The CDR3 region has the DNA TGTGCCAGCAGCCAAGTTGCTAGCGGATACAATGAGCAGTTCTTC. This encodes CASSQVASGYNEQFF.

V and J are TRBV4-2 and TRBJ2-3; the D gene could be TRBD1 or TRBD2 (5 bases each). Trimming removed 1 base from V and 1 base from J, with 15 bases in between. Germline V gives CDR1 LGHNA, CDR2 YNFKEQ. The CDR3 totals 17 residues. The CDR3 DNA reads as TGTGCCAGCAGCCAAGTCGCTGGGGGAAGGGGCACAGATACGCAGTATTTT. Its translation is CASSQVAGGRGTDTQYF.

The rearrangement links TRBV6-2 or TRBV6-3 to TRBJ1-1; a weak D match, TRBD1 (5 bases). This CDR3 comprises 13 residues. V lost 5 bases and J lost 4, with 11 bases in between. Germline V lookup: CDR1 MNHEY, CDR2 SVGEGT. CDR3 coding DNA: TGTGCCAGCAGTCCGGGGCGTATCACTGAAGCTTTCTTT. This translates into CASSPGRITEAFF.

The chain couples TRBV10-3 to TRBJ2-5, with 8 bases that match TRBD1. With 3 bases clipped from V and 4 bases from J, the junction kept 7 bases outside the gene matches. This CDR3 contains 15 residues. CDR1 and CDR2 from the germline V gene are ENHRY and SYGVKD. CDR3 nucleotide sequence: TGTGCCATCAGTGAACGGAGGACAGGGCTAGAGACCCAGTACTTC. Protein: CAISERRTGLETQYF.

CDR3 sequence: CASSKRPSWGSSGANVLTF. CDR3 nucleotide sequence: TGTGCCAGCAGCAAAAGGCCTAGCTGGGGAAGCTCTGGGGCCAACGTCCTGACTTTC. This chain uses TRBV21-1 with TRBJ2-6; TRBD2, the D gene given by the table, was not confirmed from the DNA. TRBV21-1 is shown as a pseudogene. The CDR3 has 19 residues.

This clonotype was observed a handful of times. The V gene is TRBV18, the J gene TRBJ2-7; no reliable D call. CDR1 and CDR2 from the germline V gene are KGHSH and LQKENI. This CDR3 is built from 14 residues. Trimming took off 3 bases at V and 2 bases at J, with 11 bases between the two ends. CDR3 sequence: CASSPTEVPYEQYF. The DNA for the CDR3 is TGTGCCAGCTCACCCACTGAGGTCCCCTACGAGCAGTACTTC. The whole variable domain, remainder taken from reference TRBV18 and TRBJ2-7, is NAGVMQNPRHLVRRRGQEARLRCSPMKGHSHVYWYRQLPEEGLKFMVYLQKENIIDESGMPKERFSAEFPKEGPSILRIQQVVRGDSAAYFCASSPTEVPYEQYFGPGTRLTVT.

The chain couples TRBV6-2 or TRBV6-3 to TRBJ1-5, with a possible D match to TRBD1 (5 bases). Per germline, CDR1 MNHEY and CDR2 SVGEGT. CDR3 length: 15 amino acids. Trimming removed 5 bases from V and 1 base from J, with 12 bases in between. CDR3 residues: CASSTSGGSNQPQHF. CDR3 nucleotides: TGTGCCAGCAGTACCTCCGGGGGGAGCAATCAGCCCCAGCATTTT.

This clonotype was seen a few times. The chain employs TRBV20-1 and TRBJ1-4, with D possibly TRBD1 on 5 matching bases. CDR1 and CDR2 from the germline V gene are DFQATT and SNEGSKA (reference sequence). V shed 0 bases and J shed 7 bases, with 15 bases lying between them. CDR3 length equals 15 residues. CDR3 sequence: CSARDLRERAEKLFF. Here the CDR3 DNA reads TGCAGTGCTAGAGATCTCAGGGAGCGCGCTGAAAAACTGTTTTTT.

This clonotype occurred a few times. The V gene is TRBV10-3, the J gene TRBJ1-6; D perhaps matches TRBD1 (6 bases). Trimming shortened V by 0 bases and J by 8 bases, and 14 bases separated the two germline ends. CDR1 ENHRY and CDR2 SYGVKD come from the germline V gene. The CDR3 is made up of 16 amino acids. In nucleotides, the CDR3 is TGTGCCATCAGTGAGTCGAACAGGGTCAGTGATTCACCCCTCCACTTT. Amino acids: CAISESNRVSDSPLHF.

This clonotype was counted many times. The chain combines TRBV7-9 with TRBJ2-1; D unresolved. CDR3 length: 8 residues. V dropped 3 bases and J dropped 16 bases, with 4 bases sitting between them. From germline, CDR1 is SEHNR and CDR2 FQNEAQ (reference sequence). The CDR3 is CASSLEFF. CDR3 nucleotides: TGTGCCAGCAGCTTGGAATTCTTC.

The chain has TRBV2 and TRBJ2-7, with D possibly TRBD1 on 5 matching bases. Germline-derived CDR1 and CDR2 are SNHLY and FYNNEI. The CDR3 sequence is 13 residues long. V dropped 4 bases and J dropped 3 bases, with 10 bases sitting between them. The CDR3 nucleotides are TGTGCCAGCAGTGTTCAGGGAAGCTACGAGCAGTACTTC. Protein product: CASSVQGSYEQYF.

This chain connects TRBV10-3 to TRBJ2-3, with D possibly being TRBD1 (6 bases). This CDR3 spans 15 amino acids. Trimming stripped 6 bases from V and 1 base from J, with 14 bases between. Germline V CDR1 and CDR2: ENHRY, SYGVKD. CDR3 amino acids: CAISTPGARTDTQYF. The CDR3 region has the DNA TGTGCCATCAGCACTCCAGGGGCTCGCACAGATACGCAGTATTTT.

This clonotype has just a few counts. The chain uses TRBV20-1 and TRBJ1-3, with D hard to call. The CDR3 covers 11 residues. V lost 6 bases and J 4 bases, leaving 7 bases between the germline ends. Germline CDR1 reads DFQATT; CDR2 reads SNEGSKA (reference sequence). CDR3 protein: CSASPGNTIYF. CDR3 sequence (DNA): TGCAGTGCCAGTCCGGGAAACACCATATATTTT.

In this sample, this clonotype is medium-sized. The chain couples TRBV12-3 or TRBV12-4 to TRBJ2-7, with a weak D call TRBD1 (6 bases). Trimming took 3 bases from V and 0 from J, leaving 9 bases between them. The CDR3 spans 14 residues. CDR3 nucleotides: TGTGCCAGCAGTTTCGGACAGTCCTCCTACGAGCAGTACTTC. Translated, it gives CASSFGQSSYEQYF.